This entry concerns a single T cell receptor (beta chain). The antigen is not known. The data were taken from a study of T cell repertoires in cytomegalovirus infection. TCRdb recomputed calls from the reads with MiXCR, one row per CDR3 protein. The sample holds hundreds of thousands of distinct CDR3 sequences, 25% to 35% seen once. The CDR3 extends over 14 amino acids. Trimming left V 4 bases short and J 0 bases short, with 7 bases between. The germline CDR1 and CDR2 sequences are SGHTA and FQGNSA. The sample here was cultured PBMCs, taken from culture after CMV antigen stimulation. The sequence was obtained from a human donor in good health (CMV status not recorded). Some clones in this sample may be carry-over from other donors' samples. The chain carries TRBV7-2 and TRBJ2-1; D is undetermined. The CDR3 spells CASSYDGSYNEQFF. The CDR3 DNA reads TGTGCCAGCAGCTACGACGGCTCCTACAATGAGCAGTTCTTC.